The present entry profiles one T cell receptor beta chain with its context. The germline V gene encodes CDR1 SGHVS and CDR2 FQNEAQ. The V gene lost 5 bases and the J gene lost 6 bases, with 19 bases spanning the gap. The CDR3 is made up of 15 amino acids. The entry originates in a study of blood T cell repertoires in COVID-19. TCRdb keeps only in-frame clones here, not all; method: immunoSEQ multiplex PCR. The sample consists of 200,000 to 250,000 clones, around 86% of them appearing once. J is TRBJ1-2 and V is TRBV7-8; D possibly corresponds to TRBD1 (6 bases). This TCR derives from a woman aged 50 to 60 who had recovered from COVID-19. Sequences were obtained from PBMCs or T cells enriched from blood (not recorded which). The DNA of the CDR3 is TGTGCCAGCAGCCCCGATGGAGCAGGGGATGATGGCTACACCTTC. Its protein product is CASSPDGAGDDGYTF.